One sample yielded the 24 T cell receptor beta chains listed below, sequenced in a study of cytomegalovirus exposure and HLA in healthy donors. The PCR made use of 60 Vbeta and 13 Jbeta primers. The repertoire was sequenced with immunoSEQ multiplex PCR; TCRdb's copy has only in-frame clones and lacks some. The table lists 200,000 to 250,000 clones, 81% of them singletons. Input material: PBMCs. Receptor source: a woman aged 60-75 years in good health and CMV-seropositive.

The V call is TRBV19, the J call TRBJ1-5, with D tentatively TRBD1 (6 bases). CDR3 length: 15 residues. The V gene lost 2 bases and the J gene lost 7 bases, with 15 bases spanning the gap. In germline, CDR1 is LNHDA, CDR2 SQIVND (reference sequence). In DNA, the CDR3 is TGTGCCAGTAGTATATCCAACAGGGCGGACCAGCCCCAGCATTTT. This sequence encodes CASSISNRADQPQHF.

This rearrangement joins TRBV7-2 to TRBJ2-2; TRBD1 matches at 8 bases. The length of the CDR3 is 13 residues. Per germline, CDR1 SGHTA and CDR2 FQGNSA. Germline trimming cut 6 bases from V and 6 bases from J; bases unmatched to any gene: 3. CDR3 in DNA: TGTGCCAGCAGAGACAGGGGTTCCGGGGAGCTGTTTTTT. This gives the protein CASRDRGSGELFF.

This clone was seen just once. V usage is TRBV29-1 and J usage is TRBJ2-3; 9 bases align to TRBD2. Trimming at V came to 6 bases and at J to 0 bases, leaving 13 bases not matched to a gene. The CDR3 runs 17 residues. The germline V gene has CDR1 SQVTM and CDR2 ANQGSEA. The CDR3 sequence is CSVRSLGREGSTDTQYF. Written as DNA, the CDR3 is TGCAGCGTCCGCAGCCTGGGGCGGGAGGGAAGCACAGATACGCAGTATTTT.

The chain is built from TRBV9 and TRBJ2-1; 14 nucleotides agree with TRBD2. CDR1 and CDR2 (germline): SGDLS, YYNGEE. The CDR3 loop spans 19 amino acids. With 3 bases clipped from V and 6 bases from J, the junction kept 14 bases outside the gene matches. This chain's CDR3 is CASSGVGRLAGGLGNEQFF. The CDR3 DNA sequence: TGTGCCAGCAGCGGAGTGGGGCGACTAGCGGGAGGGCTGGGCAATGAGCAGTTCTTC.

This clone has only a few counts. The CDR3 loop is CASSSTDSSYEQYF. CDR3 nucleotide sequence: TGTGCCAGCAGCTCGACGGACAGCTCCTACGAGCAGTACTTC. The chain uses TRBV7-9 and TRBJ2-7; D may be TRBD1 (6 bases). This CDR3 has 14 residues. The germline V and J ends were trimmed by 4 bases and 0 bases, with 10 bases remaining between them. Germline CDR1 reads SEHNR; CDR2 reads FQNEAQ (reference sequence).

The chain carries TRBV9 and TRBJ2-5, with TRBD1 matching over 8 bases. CDR1 SGDLS and CDR2 YYNGEE come from the germline V gene. The CDR3 runs to 14 residues. With V trimmed by 4 bases and J by 6 bases, 8 bases remained unmatched. The chain's CDR3 is CASSPTDRGKTQYF. The CDR3 nucleotides are TGTGCCAGCAGCCCAACAGACAGGGGAAAGACCCAGTACTTC.

A single count supports this clone. The chain employs TRBV5-1 and TRBJ2-1, with TRBD1 as a possible D gene (6 bases). Trimming removed 2 bases from V and 10 bases from J, with 19 bases in between. Per the germline V gene, CDR1 is SGHRS and CDR2 is YFSETQ. The CDR3 length is 15 residues. The CDR3, as DNA: TGCGCCAGCAGCTTCAGACAGGCCGGGGCCCAAGAGCAGTTCTTC. Residues: CASSFRQAGAQEQFF. The full variable domain, completed using reference TRBV5-1 and TRBJ2-1, is KAGVTQTPRYLIKTRGQQVTLSCSPISGHRSVSWYQQTPGQGLQFLFEYFSETQRNKGNFPGRFSGRQFSNSRSEMNVSTLELGDSALYLCASSFRQAGAQEQFFGPGTRLTVL.

The chain has TRBV11-2 and TRBJ2-3, with D perhaps TRBD2 (7 bases). This CDR3 is 16 amino acids long. The ends were cut back, 4 bases at V and 0 bases at J, with 14 bases in the middle. Germline assignment: CDR1 SGHAT and CDR2 FQNNGV. This CDR3 is CASSSIRGASTDTQYF. CDR3 coding DNA: TGTGCCAGCAGCTCCATCCGGGGGGCCAGCACAGATACGCAGTATTTT.

The chain is built from TRBV30 and TRBJ1-1; 9 positions agree with TRBD1. Germline loops: CDR1 GTSNPN, CDR2 SVGIG (reference sequence). This CDR3 spans 13 amino acids. After removal of 3 bases from V and 10 bases from J, the junction contained 9 bases not matched to a gene. Here the CDR3 reads CAWSAIPGQGAFF. The CDR3 bases are TGTGCCTGGAGCGCCATACCGGGACAGGGAGCTTTCTTT.

The chain employs TRBV7-2 and TRBJ1-6; D uncertain. The V end was cut by 1 base, the J end by 7 bases, with 11 bases between. Germline lookup yields CDR1 SGHTA and CDR2 FQGNSA. The CDR3 spans 15 residues. The CDR3: CASSLVARQNSPLHF. The CDR3 bases are TGTGCCAGCAGCTTAGTTGCCAGACAAAATTCACCCCTCCACTTT.

J is TRBJ2-3 and V is TRBV6-1; D might be TRBD1 (5 bases). Germline V gives CDR1 MNHNS, CDR2 SASEGT. The CDR3 is made up of 14 amino acids. The ends were cut back, 7 bases at V and 4 bases at J, with 15 bases in the middle. The CDR3 loop is CASTKGAGPDTQYF. For the CDR3, the DNA is TGTGCCAGCACCAAAGGGGCAGGGCCAGATACGCAGTATTTT.

The gene calls are TRBV7-9 and TRBJ2-7; TRBD1 might be the D (6 bases). Germline V gene sequence: CDR1 SEHNR, CDR2 FQNEAQ (reference sequence). This CDR3 region has 13 residues. V was shortened by 6 bases and J by 6 bases, with 15 bases between the two germline ends. CDR3 residues: CASRRGSSREQYF. Here the CDR3 DNA reads TGTGCCAGCAGAAGGGGGTCCTCACGCGAGCAGTACTTC.

This clone was found a few times. J is TRBJ2-5 and V is TRBV5-1; 8 bases map to TRBD2. V lost 7 bases to trimming and J lost 5 bases; unmatched junction nucleotides: 13. Germline CDR1 SGHRS, CDR2 YFSETQ. This CDR3 has 15 amino acids. CDR3 DNA: TGCGCCAGCCGGTTCGCGGGAGGTCGGATGGAGACCCAGTACTTC. Its protein is CASRFAGGRMETQYF.

This chain uses TRBV5-1 with TRBJ2-5, with 7 bases fitting TRBD1. The assigned J gene may be wrong: the sequence end matches TRBJ2-7 better. The germline gives CDR1 SGHRS, CDR2 YFSETQ. The CDR3 totals 15 residues. The CDR3 region has the DNA TGCGCCAGCAGCAACCCGGACAGGACATTCTACGAGCAGTACTTC. Translating gives CASSNPDRTFYEQYF.

This clone was seen more than once but under ten times. The genes are TRBV5-1 and TRBJ1-3; D ambiguous. The CDR3 consists of 14 residues. V lost 0 bases and J lost 3, with 7 bases in between. Germline CDR1 SGHRS, CDR2 YFSETQ. The CDR3: CASSLDGVGNTIYF. The CDR3 DNA follows: TGCGCCAGCAGCTTGGACGGGGTTGGAAACACCATATATTTT.

DNA for the CDR3: TGTGCCAGCAGCGTAAGGGACTTCACCACCGGGGAGCTGTTTTTT. Amino acids: CASSVRDFTTGELFF. The genes are TRBV9 and TRBJ2-2, with D possibly matching TRBD2 (6 bases). From germline, CDR1 is SGDLS and CDR2 YYNGEE. Trimming cost V 1 base and J 4 bases, with 11 bases left between them. This CDR3 spans 15 amino acids. Drawing the rest from reference TRBV9 and TRBJ2-2, the complete variable domain is DSGVTQTPKHLITATGQRVTLRCSPRSGDLSVYWYQQSLDQGLQFLIQYYNGEERAKGNILERFSAQQFPDLHSELNLSSLELGDSALYFCASSVRDFTTGELFFGEGSRLTVL.

This chain joins TRBV7-3 and TRBJ2-5; D may be TRBD2 (6 bases). The germline V gene has CDR1 SGHTA and CDR2 FQGTGA. The CDR3 is made up of 13 amino acids. Trimming removed 3 bases at V and 2 bases at J, with 7 bases between. CDR3: CASSLSGQETQYF. CDR3 DNA: TGTGCCAGCAGCTTGAGCGGGCAAGAGACCCAGTACTTC.

The rearrangement joins TRBV5-1 to TRBJ1-4, with D maybe TRBD1 (6 bases). This CDR3 contains 16 residues. CDR1 SGHRS and CDR2 YFSETQ come from the germline V gene. V was cut by 4 bases and J by 0 bases, with 13 bases left in between. CDR3 amino acids: CASSLGQRTTNEKLFF. The CDR3 DNA follows: TGCGCCAGCAGCCTCGGACAGCGCACAACTAATGAAAAACTGTTTTTT.

The rearrangement links TRBV5-1 to TRBJ2-3; D is ambiguous. The length of the CDR3 is 13 residues. Germline V lookup: CDR1 SGHRS, CDR2 YFSETQ. The ends were cut back, 2 bases at V and 3 bases at J, with 7 bases in the middle. The CDR3 loop is CASSLDSTDTQYF. The CDR3 DNA reads TGCGCCAGCAGCTTAGACTCTACAGATACGCAGTATTTT.

The chain couples TRBV5-4 to TRBJ1-2; 9 positions agree with TRBD1. CDR1 and CDR2 from the germline V gene are SGHNT and YYREEE (reference sequence). Germline trimming cut 7 bases from V and 3 bases from J; bases unmatched to any gene: 10. The length of the CDR3 is 15 residues. The DNA for the CDR3 is TGTGCCAGCGGGTCCGGGACAGGGCCCGACTATGGCTACACCTTC. It yields the protein CASGSGTGPDYGYTF.

The chain has TRBV10-3 and TRBJ1-5; D gene uncertain. The V gene's germline CDR1 is ENHRY and CDR2 SYGVKD. This CDR3 contains 13 residues. Trimming pared 11 bases from V and 0 bases from J, leaving 11 bases between. CDR3 coding DNA: TGTGCCGTCCGCGACTATAGCAATCAGCCCCAGCATTTT. Its protein is CAVRDYSNQPQHF.

The chain recombines TRBV4-1 with TRBJ2-1; maybe TRBD2 (5 bases). This CDR3 spans 16 amino acids. Per the germline V gene, CDR1 is MGHRA and CDR2 is YSYEKL. V was clipped by 1 base and J by 0 bases, with 10 bases between them. The CDR3 reads CASSQVTSGSYNEQFF. CDR3 sequence (DNA): TGCGCCAGCAGCCAAGTTACTAGTGGCTCCTACAATGAGCAGTTCTTC.

The rearrangement links TRBV7-9 to TRBJ2-1; 12 bases are shared with TRBD2. The CDR3 is made up of 15 amino acids. CDR1 and CDR2 from the germline V gene are SEHNR and FQNEAQ (reference sequence). V dropped 1 base and J dropped 9; count of bases not matched to a gene: 4. In DNA form, the CDR3 reads TGTGCCAGCAGCTTAGGGACTAGCGGGAATACTGAGCAGTTCTTC. It specifies CASSLGTSGNTEQFF.

This chain links TRBV9 with TRBJ2-1, with TRBD2 matching 8 bases. Losses at the gene ends were 0 bases for V and 6 bases for J; bases not matched to a gene: 11. The CDR3 is 17 amino acids. Germline CDR1 and CDR2: SGDLS and YYNGEE. The CDR3 region is CASSVGYLAGGGNEQFF. The DNA for the CDR3 is TGTGCCAGCAGCGTAGGTTATCTAGCGGGCGGGGGCAATGAGCAGTTCTTC.